This T cell receptor beta chain was retrieved from a study of cytomegalovirus exposure and HLA in healthy donors. With 60 Vbeta and 13 Jbeta primers, the PCR was carried out. Repertoires were generated with immunoSEQ multiplex PCR, while TCRdb's copy carries only in-frame clones and drops some. The table shows around 200,000 clones, with about 74% occurring only once. Germline values: CDR1 SNHLY, CDR2 FYNNEI. The CDR3 runs to 15 residues. The V gene end was trimmed by 4 bases and the J gene end by 4 bases; junction bases not matched to a gene: 9. This clone was found once. The rearrangement links TRBV2 to TRBJ1-1; 7 bases line up with TRBD1. The sequence came from a middle-aged man in good health and CMV-seronegative. Sequenced input: PBMCs. CDR3 sequence (DNA): TGTGCCAGCAGTGGAACCGGGACAGTGGGCACTGAAGCTTTCTTT. Its translation is CASSGTGTVGTEAFF.